This T cell receptor (beta chain) was obtained from a study of beta chain features in type 1 diabetes. Study-level findings and limits: PCR might preferentially amplify shorter templates, equally in patients and controls. Type 1 diabetes patients had VDJ junctions that carried fewer insertions and more deletions. People with Type 1 diabetes carried modestly yet significantly shorter TCRB CDR3s in all four CD4+ subsets. cDNA-based reads could over-represent cells with high TCR expression.

The germline gives CDR1 GTSNPN, CDR2 SVGIG (reference sequence). The CDR3 sequence is 11 residues long. The V end was cut by 0 bases, the J end by 5 bases, with 4 bases between. As every portion of the isolated RNA was reverse transcribed, the sequencing read expressed TCRB transcripts. Assay used: immunoSEQ multiplex PCR; TCRdb lists only in-frame clones, some missing. The table lists about 120,000 clones, roughly a sixth of them singletons. Of note for this clone: Its antigen is undetermined.

This clonotype was obtained from a man aged 18 to 29 with type 1 diabetes. The sample taken for sequencing was central memory CD4+ T cells from blood. J is TRBJ2-5 and V is TRBV30; D not resolved. The CDR3 loop is CAWSVAETQYF. CDR3 nucleotide sequence: TGTGCCTGGAGTGTGGCTGAGACCCAGTACTTC.